This T cell receptor (beta chain) came from a study of OX40 agonist ivuxolimab in advanced cancers. In the study overall: The study treated patients with ivuxolimab, an agonistic anti-OX40 (CD134) antibody. Patients were infused with ivuxolimab every 2 weeks at 0.01 to 10 mg/kg. Study outcomes and limitations: Not determined was the antigen specificity of the expanded peripheral T cells.

Of note for this clone: The target antigen is unknown.

Germline V gives CDR1 MGHRA, CDR2 YSYEKL. Trimming removed 1 base at V and 5 bases at J, with 6 bases between. This CDR3 spans 13 amino acids. TCRdb's table, derived via immunoSEQ multiplex PCR, lists solely in-frame clones and lacks some. Among 39,000 or so clones, 92% were seen once, and the ten largest hold less than 25%. The sample in question was CD4+ or CD8+ T cells sorted from blood, obtained in a trial of the OX40 agonist ivuxolimab. The chain joins TRBV4-1 to TRBJ1-5; weak D call: TRBD1 (5 bases). This clonotype was obtained from an adult with an advanced solid tumor such as melanoma, head and neck, liver or kidney cancer. CDR3 DNA sequence: TGCGCCAGCAGCCAAGGAGGGGATCAGCCCCAGCATTTT. It specifies CASSQGGDQPQHF.